These 28 T cell receptor beta chains share one sample of origin, sequenced in a study of early T cells in non-severe SARS-CoV-2 infection. TCRdb reprocessed the 5' RACE reads via MiXCR and lists one record per CDR3 protein. The sample lists approximately 83,000 distinct CDR3 sequences, 11% to 15% occurring once. Sequenced material: whole blood. The receptors were gathered from an adult who was a healthcare worker with PCR-confirmed SARS-CoV-2 infection or an uninfected control (not recorded which).

This clonotype was detected ten times or more. The chain couples TRBV20-1 to TRBJ1-1, with D possibly TRBD1 on 6 matching bases. Between the trimmed V and J ends, which lost 0 bases and 4 bases, there was a span of 12 bases. Germline CDR1 is DFQATT and CDR2 is SNEGSKA (reference sequence). The CDR3 has 14 residues. The CDR3, as DNA: TGCAGTGCTAGAGATTTGAGGGGGTCCACTGAAGCTTTCTTT. It codes for CSARDLRGSTEAFF.

The chain has TRBV7-9 and TRBJ2-2, with 10 bases identical to TRBD1. V shed 4 bases, J shed 4 bases, and the junction held 6 bases outside the gene matches. Germline CDR1 is SEHNR and CDR2 is FQNEAQ (reference sequence). The CDR3 sequence is 16 residues long. The CDR3 here is CASSSPGQGITGELFF. In DNA form, the CDR3 reads TGTGCCAGCAGCTCTCCGGGACAGGGGATCACCGGGGAGCTGTTTTTT.

This clonotype was seen a handful of times. The gene calls are TRBV7-8 and TRBJ2-5; perhaps TRBD2 as D (5 bases). Germline V gene sequence: CDR1 SGHVS, CDR2 FQNEAQ. This CDR3 contains 15 residues. V was shortened by 6 bases and J by 5 bases, with 19 bases between the two germline ends. For the CDR3, the DNA is TGTGCCAGCAGTATATCTAGAGGGCGGTTGGAGACCCAGTACTTC. It codes for CASSISRGRLETQYF. The entire variable domain, with the rest obtained from reference TRBV7-8 and TRBJ2-5, is as follows: GAGVSQSPRYKVAKRGQDVALRCDPISGHVSLFWYQQALGQGPEFLTYFQNEAQLDKSGLPSDRFFAERPEGSVSTLKIQRTQQEDSAVYLCASSISRGRLETQYFGPGTRLLVL.

J is TRBJ2-3 and V is TRBV4-2, with 9 bases fitting TRBD2. Per germline, CDR1 LGHNA and CDR2 YNFKEQ. The CDR3 is made up of 17 amino acids. The V segment lost 4 bases and the J segment 4 bases; nucleotides outside the gene matches: 12. CDR3 in amino acids: CASSPRGGSGGPDTQYF. The CDR3, as DNA: TGTGCCAGCAGCCCCCGGGGGGGTAGCGGGGGTCCAGATACGCAGTATTTT.

This clonotype was seen many times. A read error may account for a junction end that differs from germline. V gene TRBV30 combines with J gene TRBJ2-7, with TRBD2 as a possible D gene (6 bases). The CDR3 totals 13 residues. From germline, CDR1 is GTSNPN and CDR2 SVGIG (reference sequence). CDR3 in DNA: TGTGCCCGGAGGGAGGATAGGTCCTACGAGCAGTACTTC. Its protein is CARREDRSYEQYF.

In its sample, this clonotype was seen many times. This chain links TRBV7-2 with TRBJ2-3, with D possibly being TRBD1 or TRBD2 (6 bases each). The germline gives CDR1 SGHTA, CDR2 FQGNSA. The CDR3 length is 14 residues. The V gene lost 2 bases and the J gene lost 7 bases, with 13 bases spanning the gap. The chain's CDR3 is CASSLKGGLNTQYF. In nucleotides, the CDR3 is TGTGCCAGCAGCTTAAAGGGGGGCCTTAATACGCAGTATTTT.

This clonotype has a handful of counts. This sequence joins TRBV29-1 and TRBJ1-2; no clear D. The CDR3 extends over 12 amino acids. Germline V lookup: CDR1 SQVTM, CDR2 ANQGSEA. The ends were cut back, 3 bases at V and 1 base at J, with 6 bases in the middle. CDR3 sequence (DNA): TGCAGCGTTGATGACTTTAACTATGGCTACACCTTC. Its translation is CSVDDFNYGYTF.

This clonotype has just a few counts. This chain links TRBV5-1 with TRBJ1-6; a weak D match, TRBD1 (6 bases). This CDR3 is 14 amino acids long. Germline V gene data show CDR1 as SGHRS and CDR2 as YFSETQ. V lost 0 bases, J lost 7 bases, and 8 bases lay in between. The CDR3 is CASSLVQGNSPLHF. CDR3 in DNA: TGCGCCAGCAGCTTGGTTCAGGGGAATTCACCCCTCCACTTT. Filled out from reference TRBV5-1 and TRBJ1-6, the complete variable domain reads KAGVTQTPRYLIKTRGQQVTLSCSPISGHRSVSWYQQTPGQGLQFLFEYFSETQRNKGNFPGRFSGRQFSNSRSEMNVSTLELGDSALYLCASSLVQGNSPLHFGNGTRLTVT.

CDR3 in DNA: TGTGCCAGCAGCCTCCAGATGGGACAGGGGTCTGAAGCTTTCTTT. Translating it yields CASSLQMGQGSEAFF. V is TRBV7-2 and J is TRBJ1-1, with 10 bases matching TRBD1. The trim removed 5 bases at V and 6 bases at J, leaving 9 bases unmatched. Germline V gene sequence: CDR1 SGHTA, CDR2 FQGNSA. This CDR3 spans 15 amino acids.

This clonotype was recorded many times. V is TRBV13 and J is TRBJ2-5; D is perhaps TRBD2 (6 bases). In germline, CDR1 is PRHDT, CDR2 FYEKMQ (reference sequence). There are 13 residues in the CDR3. Trimming removed 5 bases at V and 9 bases at J, with 16 bases between. The CDR3 DNA sequence: TGTGCCAGCAGCCGAGCGGGCAGTGGGCCCCAGTACTTC. This translates into CASSRAGSGPQYF.

This clonotype was recorded at least ten times. The rearrangement links TRBV12-3 or TRBV12-4 to TRBJ2-3, with TRBD2 as a possible D gene (5 bases). The V gene lost 6 bases and the J gene lost 2 bases, with 21 bases spanning the gap. CDR3 size: 17 residues. CDR3 amino acids: CASRRATLAAHTDTQYF. The CDR3 DNA is TGTGCCAGCAGGCGGGCCACCCTGGCGGCCCACACAGATACGCAGTATTTT.

This clonotype was observed a few times. The chain couples TRBV10-3 to TRBJ2-1, with 10 bases fitting TRBD2. J was trimmed by 3 bases and V by 3 bases; bases with no gene match: 8. Germline V gene lookup returns CDR1 ENHRY and CDR2 SYGVKD. There are 17 residues in the CDR3. The CDR3 protein is CAISDRRTSGNYNEQFF. In DNA form, the CDR3 reads TGTGCCATCAGTGACAGAAGGACTAGCGGAAACTACAATGAGCAGTTCTTC.

CDR3 loop: CASSLVVRGNTGELFF. In nucleotides, the CDR3 is TGCGCCAGCAGCTTGGTTGTCAGGGGTAACACCGGGGAGCTGTTTTTT. The genes are TRBV5-1 and TRBJ2-2; D is perhaps TRBD1 (6 bases). Germline V lookup: CDR1 SGHRS, CDR2 YFSETQ. Trimming removed 0 bases at V and 2 bases at J, with 11 bases between. This CDR3 is built from 16 residues.

J is TRBJ2-5 and V is TRBV28; 9 bases map to TRBD2. The junction had 5 bases not matched to a gene; V was cut back by 6 bases and J by 6 bases. The CDR3 has 13 amino acids. CDR1 and CDR2 (germline): MDHEN, SYDVKM. This CDR3 reads CASRLAGVKTQYF. CDR3 nucleotides: TGTGCCAGCAGGTTAGCGGGGGTGAAGACCCAGTACTTC.

Only a few counts were recorded for this clonotype. The V gene is TRBV11-3, the J gene TRBJ1-1; D unresolved. Looked up from germline, CDR1 is SGHNT and CDR2 is YENEEA. V lost 5 bases, J lost 7 bases, and 14 bases lay in between. The CDR3 spans 13 residues. CDR3 sequence: CASSETYSDEAFF. CDR3 DNA sequence: TGTGCCAGCAGCGAGACTTACAGCGATGAAGCTTTCTTT.

The rearrangement uses TRBV7-9 and TRBJ2-3; D gene unclear. Trimming stripped 2 bases from V and 4 bases from J, with 4 bases between. Germline CDR1 and CDR2: SEHNR and FQNEAQ (reference sequence). There are 12 residues in the CDR3. The CDR3: CASSLTADTQYF. As DNA, the CDR3 is TGTGCCAGCAGCTTAACCGCAGATACGCAGTATTTT.

This clonotype was found a few times. V usage is TRBV5-1 and J usage is TRBJ2-2, with D tentatively TRBD1 (6 bases). Germline loops: CDR1 SGHRS, CDR2 YFSETQ. V was shortened by 5 bases and J by 0 bases, with 17 bases between the two germline ends. This CDR3 contains 17 residues. The CDR3 here is CASRSGTLRSNTGELFF. Here the CDR3 DNA reads TGCGCCAGCAGGTCCGGGACATTAAGATCGAACACCGGGGAGCTGTTTTTT.

The chain uses TRBV12-3 or TRBV12-4 and TRBJ1-5; D call uncertain. The V gene lost 3 bases and the J gene lost 3 bases, with 9 bases spanning the gap. The CDR3 contains 14 residues. The CDR3: CASSFRGSNQPQHF. The CDR3, as DNA: TGTGCCAGCAGTTTCCGGGGTTCCAATCAGCCCCAGCATTTT.

CDR3 protein: CASSQGFQRTNTEAFF. Here the CDR3 DNA reads TGTGCCAGCAGTCAGGGGTTTCAGCGCACTAACACTGAAGCTTTCTTT. J is TRBJ1-1 and V is TRBV6-6; weak D call: TRBD1 (6 bases). The CDR3 consists of 16 residues. Trimming shortened V by 5 bases and J by 2 bases, and 18 bases separated the two germline ends. Germline values: CDR1 MNHNY, CDR2 SVGAGI (reference sequence).

This clonotype was recorded a few times. The rearrangement links TRBV7-6 to TRBJ2-1; either TRBD1 or TRBD2 may fit D (5 bases each). V was trimmed by 2 bases and J by 5 bases, leaving 13 bases between them. This CDR3 comprises 15 residues. CDR1 and CDR2 from the germline V gene are SGHVS and FNYEAQ. The CDR3 region is CASSLSGGSHNEQFF. In DNA, the CDR3 is TGTGCCAGCAGCTTATCTGGGGGTTCACACAATGAGCAGTTCTTC.

This clonotype was observed many times. V gene TRBV6-6 combines with J gene TRBJ2-7; TRBD1 is a possible D gene (6 bases). Germline lookup yields CDR1 MNHNY and CDR2 SVGAGI (reference sequence). The germline V and J ends were trimmed by 10 bases and 5 bases, with 9 bases remaining between them. The CDR3 has 10 residues. The CDR3 bases are TGTGCCACTGCAGGGGACGAGCAGTACTTC. This translates into CATAGDEQYF.

The CDR3 region is CASSPLPGQETQYF. The CDR3 DNA is TGCGCCAGCAGCCCCTTGCCAGGACAAGAGACCCAGTACTTC. The chain carries TRBV5-1 and TRBJ2-5; D not resolved. Germline CDR1 reads SGHRS; CDR2 reads YFSETQ. The CDR3 covers 14 residues. V dropped 4 bases and J dropped 2 bases, with 12 bases sitting between them.

Ten or more counts support this clonotype. The V and J genes are TRBV7-6 and TRBJ2-2; D unresolved. V shed 0 bases and J shed 2 bases, with 7 bases lying between them. Germline values: CDR1 SGHVS, CDR2 FNYEAQ. The CDR3 contains 15 residues. The CDR3 sequence is CASSLAFGNTGELFF. The CDR3 bases are TGTGCCAGCAGCTTAGCTTTCGGAAACACCGGGGAGCTGTTTTTT.

This clonotype was seen a few times. V and J are TRBV28 and TRBJ2-1; 8 nucleotides align to TRBD2. CDR1 and CDR2 from the germline V gene are MDHEN and SYDVKM. This CDR3 comprises 16 residues. Trimming cost V 4 bases and J 0 bases; bases outside gene matches: 5. CDR3 residues: CASSSTSGGSYNEQFF. DNA of the CDR3: TGTGCCAGCAGTTCCACTAGCGGCGGCTCCTACAATGAGCAGTTCTTC.

This clonotype was seen at least ten times. This chain uses TRBV5-6 with TRBJ2-7, with D maybe TRBD2 (6 bases). The CDR3 covers 14 residues. The V gene's germline CDR1 is SGHDT and CDR2 YYEEEE. V was shortened by 3 bases and J by 2 bases, with 12 bases between the two germline ends. CDR3: CASSYTGTPYEQYF. DNA of the CDR3: TGTGCCAGCAGCTATACCGGGACTCCCTACGAGCAGTACTTC.

This clonotype was counted between two and nine times. The chain carries TRBV12-5 and TRBJ1-5; D remains ambiguous. CDR1 and CDR2 from the germline V gene are LGHNT and FRNRAP. V was clipped by 5 bases and J by 4 bases, with 9 bases between them. CDR3 size: 13 residues. The CDR3: CASGISLNQPQHF. In DNA form, the CDR3 reads TGTGCTAGTGGTATCTCCCTTAATCAGCCCCAGCATTTT.

This clonotype was recorded a few times. The gene calls are TRBV29-1 and TRBJ2-3; the D is unclear. Trimming took off 3 bases at V and 11 bases at J, with 15 bases between the two ends. This CDR3 spans 12 amino acids. Germline lookup yields CDR1 SQVTM and CDR2 ANQGSEA. The CDR3 spells CSVEVRSLRQYF. For the CDR3, the DNA is TGCAGCGTTGAGGTACGGTCATTAAGGCAGTATTTT.

V and J are TRBV6-5 and TRBJ2-7, with 7 bases identical to TRBD1. CDR1 and CDR2 from the germline V gene are MNHEY and SVGAGI. The CDR3 is 13 amino acids. Losses at the gene ends were 7 bases for V and 4 bases for J; bases not matched to a gene: 7. CDR3 residues: CASNNPTGYEQYF. CDR3 nucleotide sequence: TGTGCCAGCAACAACCCGACAGGGTACGAGCAGTACTTC.